This T cell receptor (beta chain) was recovered during a study of tissue T cells after allogeneic stem cell transplantation. In its sample, this clone was seen a few times. The gene names given are mouse names. The read terminates 1 residue before the CDR3 end, so the remaining end is supplied by the germline J gene. Profiled with immunoSEQ multiplex PCR; TCRdb holds only in-frame clones, not every one. The table lists nearly 50,000 clones, roughly four fifths of them singletons. Looked up from germline, CDR1 is KGHTA and CDR2 is FQNQQP. CDR3 length: 13 amino acids. The receptor was derived from a pool of C57BL/6 mice in good health. The sample taken for sequencing was sorted cells pooled from one or two spleens. This chain joins TRBV23 and TRBJ1-4; the table's D call of TRBD1 was not tested on the DNA. The DNA read from the CDR3 is TGCTCCAGCAAGACAGGGGGCCTCGAAAGATTATTT. As protein: CSSKTGGLERLF. The CDR3, in full, reads CSSKTGGLERLFF. Drawing the rest from reference TRBV23 and TRBJ1-4, the complete variable domain is DAAVTQKPRYLIKMKGQEAEMKCIPEKGHTAVFWYQQKQSKELKFLIYFQNQQPLDQIDMVKERFSAVCPSSSLCSLGIRTCEAEDSALYLCSSKTGGLERLFFGHGTKLSVL.